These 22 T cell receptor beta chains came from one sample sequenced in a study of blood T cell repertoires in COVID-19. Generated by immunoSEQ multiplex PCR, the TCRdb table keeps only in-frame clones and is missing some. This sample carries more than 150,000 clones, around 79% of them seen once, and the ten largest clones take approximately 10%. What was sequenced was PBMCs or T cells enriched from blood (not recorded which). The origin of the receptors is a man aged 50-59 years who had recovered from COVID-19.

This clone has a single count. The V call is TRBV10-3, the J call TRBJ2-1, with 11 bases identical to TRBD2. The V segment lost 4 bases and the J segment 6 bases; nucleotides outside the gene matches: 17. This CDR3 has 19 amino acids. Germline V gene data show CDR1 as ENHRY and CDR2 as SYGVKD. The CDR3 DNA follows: TGTGCCATCAGTGCATCCATAAAACTAGCGGGAGAGTCGGGCAATGAGCAGTTCTTC. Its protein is CAISASIKLAGESGNEQFF.

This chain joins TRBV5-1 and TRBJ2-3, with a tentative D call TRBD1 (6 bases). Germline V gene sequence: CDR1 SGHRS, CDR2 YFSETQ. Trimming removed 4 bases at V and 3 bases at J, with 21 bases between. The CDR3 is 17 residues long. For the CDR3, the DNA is TGCGCCAGCAGCCCCCGATCAGGGGTCACACCGACAGATACGCAGTATTTT. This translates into CASSPRSGVTPTDTQYF.

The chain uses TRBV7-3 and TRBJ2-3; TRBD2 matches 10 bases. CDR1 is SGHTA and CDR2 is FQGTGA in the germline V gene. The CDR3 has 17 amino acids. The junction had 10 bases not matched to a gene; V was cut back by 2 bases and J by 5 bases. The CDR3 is CASSLGGLAGVIDTQYF. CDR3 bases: TGTGCCAGCAGCTTAGGCGGCCTAGCGGGAGTAATAGATACGCAGTATTTT.

CDR3 sequence (DNA): TGTGCCAGCAGCTTGGCTAGGACAGGTCCCACGAATAATTCACCCCTCCACTTT. It is translated as CASSLARTGPTNNSPLHF. The chain has TRBV5-6 and TRBJ1-6, with TRBD1 identical over 7 bases. In germline, CDR1 is SGHDT, CDR2 YYEEEE. V lost 0 bases to trimming and J lost 5 bases; unmatched junction nucleotides: 11. The CDR3 sequence is 18 residues long.

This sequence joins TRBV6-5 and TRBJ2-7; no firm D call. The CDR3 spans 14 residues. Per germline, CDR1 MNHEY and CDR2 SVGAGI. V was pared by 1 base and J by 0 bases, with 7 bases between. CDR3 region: CASSYFPGSYEQYF. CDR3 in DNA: TGTGCCAGCAGTTACTTCCCGGGCTCCTACGAGCAGTACTTC.

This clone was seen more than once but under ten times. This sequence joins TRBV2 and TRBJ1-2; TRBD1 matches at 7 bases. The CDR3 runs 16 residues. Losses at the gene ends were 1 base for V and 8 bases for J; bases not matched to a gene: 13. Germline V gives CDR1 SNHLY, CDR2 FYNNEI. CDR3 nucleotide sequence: TGTGCCAGCAGTGAAGTACAACCCGACAGGGCGCGGGGCTACACCTTC. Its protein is CASSEVQPDRARGYTF.

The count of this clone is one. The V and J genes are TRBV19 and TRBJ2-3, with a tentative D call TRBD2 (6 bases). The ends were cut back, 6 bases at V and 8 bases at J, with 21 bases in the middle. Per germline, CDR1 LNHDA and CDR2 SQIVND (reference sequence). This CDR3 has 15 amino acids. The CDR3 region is CASSGGSGPQRTQYF. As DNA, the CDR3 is TGTGCCAGTAGCGGGGGTAGCGGCCCCCAGCGTACGCAGTATTTT.

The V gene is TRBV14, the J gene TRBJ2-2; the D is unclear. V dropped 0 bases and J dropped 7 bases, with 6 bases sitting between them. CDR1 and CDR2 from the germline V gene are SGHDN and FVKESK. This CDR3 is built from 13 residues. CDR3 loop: CASSQDLRGELFF. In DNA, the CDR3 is TGTGCCAGCAGCCAAGATCTACGCGGGGAGCTGTTTTTT.

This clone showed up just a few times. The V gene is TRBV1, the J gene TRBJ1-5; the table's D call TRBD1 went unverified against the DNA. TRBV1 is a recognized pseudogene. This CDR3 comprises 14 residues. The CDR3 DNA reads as TGCACCAGCAGCCAAAGACAGGGCAATCAGCCCCAGCATTTT. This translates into CTSSQRQGNQPQHF.

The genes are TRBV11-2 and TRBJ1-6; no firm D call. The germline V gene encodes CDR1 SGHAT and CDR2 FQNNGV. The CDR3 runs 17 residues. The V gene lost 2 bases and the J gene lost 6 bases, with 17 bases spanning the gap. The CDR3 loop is CASSLKPLVQSNSPLHF. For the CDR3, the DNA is TGTGCCAGCAGCTTAAAGCCATTAGTACAGTCTAATTCACCCCTCCACTTT.

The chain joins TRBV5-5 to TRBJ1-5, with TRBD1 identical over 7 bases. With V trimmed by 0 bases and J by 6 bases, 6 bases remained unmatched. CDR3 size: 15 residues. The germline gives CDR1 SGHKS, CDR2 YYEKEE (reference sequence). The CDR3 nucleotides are TGTGCCAGCAGCTTGGGGTCAGGGGGTGTTCAGCCCCAGCATTTT. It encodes CASSLGSGGVQPQHF. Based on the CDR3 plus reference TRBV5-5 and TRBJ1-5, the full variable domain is DAGVTQSPTHLIKTRGQQVTLRCSPISGHKSVSWYQQVLGQGPQFIFQYYEKEERGRGNFPDRFSARQFPNYSSELNVNALLLGDSALYLCASSLGSGGVQPQHFGDGTRLSIL.

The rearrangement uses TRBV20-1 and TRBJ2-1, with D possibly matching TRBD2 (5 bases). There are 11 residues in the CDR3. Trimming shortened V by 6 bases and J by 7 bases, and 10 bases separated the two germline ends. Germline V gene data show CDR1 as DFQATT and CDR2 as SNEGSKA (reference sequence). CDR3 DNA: TGCAGTGCGCCCAGGAGGAATGAGCAGTTCTTC. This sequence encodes CSAPRRNEQFF.

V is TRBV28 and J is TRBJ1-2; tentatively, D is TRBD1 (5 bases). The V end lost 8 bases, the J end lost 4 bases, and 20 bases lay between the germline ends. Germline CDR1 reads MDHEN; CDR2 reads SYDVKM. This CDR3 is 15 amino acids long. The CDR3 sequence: CASLGLGARGYGYTF. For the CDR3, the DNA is TGTGCCAGCCTTGGACTCGGGGCGCGGGGCTATGGCTACACCTTC.

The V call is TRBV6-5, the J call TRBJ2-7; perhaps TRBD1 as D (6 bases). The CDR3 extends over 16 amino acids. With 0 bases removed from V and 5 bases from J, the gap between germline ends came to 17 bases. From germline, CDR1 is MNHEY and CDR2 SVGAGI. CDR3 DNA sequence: TGTGCCAGCAGTTACTCGAGTGTAGGACAGATACACGAGCAGTACTTC. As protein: CASSYSSVGQIHEQYF.

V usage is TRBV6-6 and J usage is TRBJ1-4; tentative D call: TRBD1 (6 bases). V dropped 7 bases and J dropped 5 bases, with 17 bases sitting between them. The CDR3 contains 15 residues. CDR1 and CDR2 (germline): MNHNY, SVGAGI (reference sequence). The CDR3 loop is CASKPPGRGNEKLFF. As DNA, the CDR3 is TGTGCCAGCAAACCCCCGGGGAGGGGGAATGAAAAACTGTTTTTT.

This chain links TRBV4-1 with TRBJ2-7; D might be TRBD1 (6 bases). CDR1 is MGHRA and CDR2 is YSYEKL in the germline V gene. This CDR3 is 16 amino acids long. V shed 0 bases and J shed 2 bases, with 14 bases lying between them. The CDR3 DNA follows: TGCGCCAGCAGCCAAGAAGATACGGCAGGGGCCTACGAGCAGTACTTC. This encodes CASSQEDTAGAYEQYF.

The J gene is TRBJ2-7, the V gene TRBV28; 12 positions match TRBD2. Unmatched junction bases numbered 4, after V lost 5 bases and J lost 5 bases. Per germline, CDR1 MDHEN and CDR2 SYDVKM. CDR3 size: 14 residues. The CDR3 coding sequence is TGTGCCAGCAGTAGACTAGCGGGGGCCCACGAGCAGTACTTC. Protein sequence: CASSRLAGAHEQYF.

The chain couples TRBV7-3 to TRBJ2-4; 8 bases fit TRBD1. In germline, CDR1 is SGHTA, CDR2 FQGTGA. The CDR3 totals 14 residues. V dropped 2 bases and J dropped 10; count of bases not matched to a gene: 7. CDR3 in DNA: TGTGCCAGCAGCTTACAGGGACAGGCGGGGATTCAGTACTTC. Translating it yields CASSLQGQAGIQYF.

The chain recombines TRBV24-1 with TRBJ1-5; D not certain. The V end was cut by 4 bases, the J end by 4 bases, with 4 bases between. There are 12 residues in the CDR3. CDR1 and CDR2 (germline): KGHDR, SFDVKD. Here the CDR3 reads CATSEINQPQHF. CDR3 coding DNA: TGTGCCACCAGTGAAATAAATCAGCCCCAGCATTTT.

CDR3 in DNA: TGTGCCAGCAGTGGCCGCGGACTAGCGGGGGGCCGGTGGTTGCAGTTCTTC. Protein product: CASSGRGLAGGRWLQFF. The chain carries TRBV27 and TRBJ2-1; 14 positions agree with TRBD2. The CDR3 runs 17 residues. The V and J ends lost 5 bases and 12 bases, in that order; junction bases with no gene match: 15. Germline-derived CDR1 and CDR2 are MNHEY and SMNVEV (reference sequence).

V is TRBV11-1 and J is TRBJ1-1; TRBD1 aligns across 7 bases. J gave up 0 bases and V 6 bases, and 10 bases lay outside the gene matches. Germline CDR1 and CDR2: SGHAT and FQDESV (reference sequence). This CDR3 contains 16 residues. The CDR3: CASSPKQDRLNTEAFF. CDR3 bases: TGTGCCAGCAGTCCAAAACAGGACAGGTTGAACACTGAAGCTTTCTTT.

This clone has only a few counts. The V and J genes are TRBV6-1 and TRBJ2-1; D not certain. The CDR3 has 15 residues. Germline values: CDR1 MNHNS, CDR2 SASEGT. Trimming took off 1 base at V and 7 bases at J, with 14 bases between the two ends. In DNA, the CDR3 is TGTGCCAGCAGTGAAGGCCCAGCGCTACGGAATGAGCAGTTCTTC. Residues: CASSEGPALRNEQFF.